The T cell receptor beta chain described here comes from a study of blood T cell repertoires in COVID-19. Study as a whole: Sites in the United States, Italy and Spain provided acute and convalescent COVID-19 samples.

In the source study's methods: Researchers report that nucleated cell counts were estimated from reference gene primer amplification. TCRdb keeps only in-frame clones here, not all; method: immunoSEQ multiplex PCR. V, J and clone size are taken as reported in that table, and D and trimming were inferred from the DNA itself. This sample has 89,000 or so clones, with 89% found just once. This CDR3 is 18 amino acids long. J was trimmed by 2 bases and V by 2 bases; bases with no gene match: 10. Germline CDR1 is SGHTA and CDR2 is FQGNSA. The material sequenced was peripheral blood. This chain links TRBV7-2 with TRBJ2-1; 9 bases fit TRBD2. The receptor comes from a man aged 45-65 years with COVID-19, enrolled during active disease. The CDR3 nucleotides are TGTGCCAGCAGCTTAAGGGGTAGCGGGGGCCCTCCCTACAATGAGCAGTTCTTC. Protein: CASSLRGSGGPPYNEQFF.